This T cell receptor (beta chain) was captured in a study of human T cells and chemical hapten exposure. About the study: Donors were sensitized with 2% DPC on the upper inner arm.

Looked up from germline, CDR1 is GTSNPN and CDR2 is SVGIG (reference sequence). The CDR3 runs 14 residues. The V and J ends lost 1 base and 2 bases respectively, with 11 bases between them. Time point defined: patch test 3, about 24 weeks after DPC sensitization. The treatment here: therapeutic diphenylcyclopropenone sensitization with weekly scalp DPC. Whole-study results and caveats: Significantly more large CDR3 similarity clusters were formed by expanded TCRs than by controls.

Comments on this clonotype: Its antigen is unknown.

In the original workflow: Sample TCR totals centred on a median of around 95,000, ranging about 23,224 to 700,000. A single record per CDR3 protein comes from TCRdb applying MiXCR to the RACE reads. The V and J calls and clone size come from TCRdb's table, not from the authors' own analysis. The sample has about 76,000 distinct CDR3 sequences, 10% to 15% seen once. The rearrangement links TRBV30 to TRBJ1-1; D remains ambiguous. The sequencing here drew on whole blood, taken in connection with sensitization to the hapten diphenylcyclopropenone (DPC). The source of this sequence is a woman in her fifties or sixties with alopecia areata. Some clones in this sample may be carry-over from other donors' samples. The DNA for the CDR3 is TGTGCCTGGAGTGCAACCCAGGTAAACACTGAAGCTTTCTTT. Translation: CAWSATQVNTEAFF.